What follows are 29 T cell receptor beta chains derived from one specimen sequenced in a study of blood T cell repertoires in COVID-19. Repertoires were generated with immunoSEQ multiplex PCR, while TCRdb's copy carries only in-frame clones and drops some. The top ten clones hold roughly 1.2% of a sample with a few hundred thousand clones, around 90% of them seen once. The sequenced material came from PBMCs or T cells enriched from blood (not recorded which). Receptors were obtained from a human donor in a cohort exposed to, infected with or recovered from COVID-19 (not recorded which). The donor label of this sample is uncertain.

The CDR3 region has the DNA TGTGCCAGCAGCTTTACTAAACGCACAGATACGCAGTATTTT. Translated, it gives CASSFTKRTDTQYF. The V gene is TRBV5-4, the J gene TRBJ2-3, with D hard to call. From germline, CDR1 is SGHNT and CDR2 YYREEE (reference sequence). CDR3 length: 14 residues. V gave up 2 bases and J gave up 1 base, with 8 bases separating them.

This sequence joins TRBV25-1 and TRBJ1-1; D ambiguous. Germline CDR1 MGHDK, CDR2 SYGVNS. This CDR3 is 14 amino acids long. Trimming cost V 1 base and J 1 base, with 7 bases left between them. The CDR3 here is CASSEWAGNTEAFF. CDR3 sequence (DNA): TGTGCCAGCAGTGAATGGGCAGGGAACACTGAAGCTTTCTTT.

The V gene is TRBV18, the J gene TRBJ1-1; 8 positions agree with TRBD1. Germline loops: CDR1 KGHSH, CDR2 LQKENI. The CDR3 length is 16 residues. Trimming cost V 6 bases and J 1 base; bases outside gene matches: 10. The CDR3 coding sequence is TGTGCCAGCTCGACCTCTCCGACAGGGGCGAACACTGAAGCTTTCTTT. This gives the protein CASSTSPTGANTEAFF.

The chain joins TRBV2 to TRBJ2-1; perhaps TRBD1 as D (5 bases). The CDR3 totals 13 residues. The V end was cut by 4 bases, the J end by 8 bases, with 12 bases between. The germline V gene encodes CDR1 SNHLY and CDR2 FYNNEI. The CDR3 loop reads CASSAGAVDEQFF. The CDR3 region has the DNA TGTGCCAGCAGTGCTGGGGCTGTCGATGAGCAGTTCTTC.

The V and J genes are TRBV11-2 and TRBJ1-2; possibly TRBD1 for D (6 bases). The CDR3 runs to 16 residues. Trimming left V 5 bases short and J 4 bases short, with 20 bases between. The germline CDR1 and CDR2 sequences are SGHAT and FQNNGV. The chain's CDR3 is CASSPSFSGTSYGYTF. The CDR3 DNA reads TGTGCCAGCAGCCCTTCTTTTTCCGGGACAAGCTATGGCTACACCTTC. Combining the CDR3 with reference TRBV11-2 and TRBJ1-2 gives the whole variable domain EAGVAQSPRYKIIEKRQSVAFWCNPISGHATLYWYQQILGQGPKLLIQFQNNGVVDDSQLPKDRFSAERLKGVDSTLKIQPAKLEDSAVYLCASSPSFSGTSYGYTFGSGTRLTVV.

This chain joins TRBV18 and TRBJ1-4; maybe TRBD1 (5 bases). With 4 bases removed from V and 5 bases from J, the gap between germline ends came to 14 bases. The germline V gene has CDR1 KGHSH and CDR2 LQKENI. CDR3 length: 15 residues. The CDR3 nucleotides read TGTGCCAGCTCACACCCGACAGCGACAAATGAAAAACTGTTTTTT. It codes for CASSHPTATNEKLFF.

The chain recombines TRBV19 with TRBJ1-4; possibly TRBD1 for D (5 bases). Germline CDR1 reads LNHDA; CDR2 reads SQIVND (reference sequence). This CDR3 region has 14 residues. V shed 8 bases and J shed 3 bases, with 13 bases lying between them. The CDR3 nucleotides are TGTGCCAGTCCCCAAAACAGGCCTAATGAAAAACTGTTTTTT. It specifies CASPQNRPNEKLFF.

V gene TRBV27 combines with J gene TRBJ2-5; D is possibly TRBD2 (5 bases). V shed 6 bases and J shed 3 bases, with 14 bases lying between them. The CDR3 length is 14 residues. Germline CDR1 reads MNHEY; CDR2 reads SMNVEV (reference sequence). As DNA, the CDR3 is TGTGCCAGCAGGCGTAGGAGCGGCGAAGAGACCCAGTACTTC. Protein: CASRRRSGEETQYF.

J is TRBJ2-3 and V is TRBV4-3, with D perhaps matching TRBD1 (6 bases). The CDR3 has 16 residues. The germline gives CDR1 LGHNA, CDR2 YSLEER. With 4 bases removed from V and 2 bases from J, the gap between germline ends came to 16 bases. The CDR3 DNA is TGCGCCAGCAGCCCCCGGGCAGGGGAACCCACAGATACGCAGTATTTT. Encoded protein: CASSPRAGEPTDTQYF.

V is TRBV6-2 or TRBV6-3 and J is TRBJ2-1, with a tentative D call TRBD2 (7 bases). The CDR3 length is 18 residues. Germline V gene data show CDR1 as MNHEY and CDR2 as SVGEGT. The V end lost 1 base, the J end lost 0 bases, and 16 bases lay between the germline ends. The CDR3: CASSYLGRGRVSYNEQFF. The CDR3 DNA is TGTGCCAGCAGTTACTTGGGTAGGGGGAGGGTCTCCTACAATGAGCAGTTCTTC.

V is TRBV6-1 and J is TRBJ1-2, with 8 bases lining up with TRBD1. The germline CDR1 and CDR2 sequences are MNHNS and SASEGT. The CDR3 has 17 amino acids. Trimming took 0 bases from V and 4 from J; bases not matched to a gene: 10. In DNA form, the CDR3 reads TGTGCCAGCAGTGAAGCGGGGGGCAGGGGGCTTTTCTATGGCTACACCTTC. This translates into CASSEAGGRGLFYGYTF.

The chain carries TRBV10-3 and TRBJ1-2; no firm D call. Looked up from germline, CDR1 is ENHRY and CDR2 is SYGVKD. This CDR3 is built from 13 residues. The V end was cut by 5 bases, the J end by 8 bases, with 15 bases between. The CDR3, as DNA: TGTGCCATCAGTTCGTCGACTCGAAGAGGCTACACCTTC. This sequence encodes CAISSSTRRGYTF.

The V gene is TRBV9, the J gene TRBJ2-2, with TRBD2 identical over 10 bases. This CDR3 has 18 amino acids. The germline CDR1 and CDR2 sequences are SGDLS and YYNGEE. The ends lost 3 bases at V and 5 bases at J; junction bases unmatched: 13. This chain's CDR3 is CASSAPQSGGAGTGELFF. CDR3 coding DNA: TGTGCCAGCAGCGCCCCCCAGAGCGGGGGGGCCGGGACCGGGGAGCTGTTTTTT.

J is TRBJ1-3 and V is TRBV7-9; D unclear. CDR3 length: 13 residues. The germline gives CDR1 SEHNR, CDR2 FQNEAQ (reference sequence). Trimming removed 8 bases from V and 0 bases from J, with 8 bases in between. As DNA, the CDR3 is TGTGCCAGCCAACTCGGCTCTGGAAACACCATATATTTT. Amino acid sequence: CASQLGSGNTIYF.

V usage is TRBV19 and J usage is TRBJ1-3; D remains unclear. Trimming shortened V by 3 bases and J by 7 bases, and 4 bases separated the two germline ends. CDR3 size: 11 residues. Germline lookup yields CDR1 LNHDA and CDR2 SQIVND (reference sequence). The CDR3 nucleotides read TGTGCCAGTAGTATGAGCAACACCATATATTTT. This encodes CASSMSNTIYF.

The chain employs TRBV4-3 and TRBJ1-4; TRBD1 aligns across 9 bases. The V gene end was trimmed by 1 base and the J gene end by 5 bases; junction bases not matched to a gene: 5. The CDR3 has 16 residues. Germline CDR1 reads LGHNA; CDR2 reads YSLEER. This CDR3 reads CASSQGRDRENEKLFF. In DNA form, the CDR3 reads TGCGCCAGCAGCCAAGGCCGGGACAGGGAAAATGAAAAACTGTTTTTT.

A single count supports this clone. The V gene is TRBV5-1, the J gene TRBJ2-5, with 8 bases lining up with TRBD1. J lost 3 bases, V lost 3 bases, and 4 bases had no gene match. There are 14 residues in the CDR3. Germline loops: CDR1 SGHRS, CDR2 YFSETQ. The CDR3 here is CASSSGQGKETQYF. In DNA form, the CDR3 reads TGCGCCAGCAGCTCCGGACAGGGAAAAGAGACCCAGTACTTC.

This clone has ten or more counts. The rearrangement joins TRBV5-1 to TRBJ1-1; 10 nucleotides line up with TRBD1. CDR1 is SGHRS and CDR2 is YFSETQ in the germline V gene. The CDR3 totals 15 residues. With 3 bases clipped from V and 2 bases from J, the junction kept 4 bases outside the gene matches. The CDR3 coding sequence is TGCGCCAGCAGCTGGCTGACAGGGGGCAACACTGAAGCTTTCTTT. This gives the protein CASSWLTGGNTEAFF.

CDR3 region: CASSIRGAVREKLFF. In DNA, the CDR3 is TGTGCCAGTAGTATACGGGGGGCGGTTCGGGAAAAACTGTTTTTT. This chain joins TRBV19 and TRBJ1-4; possible D gene TRBD1, 6 bases. CDR1 and CDR2 from the germline V gene are LNHDA and SQIVND (reference sequence). The CDR3 runs to 15 residues. V lost 2 bases to trimming and J lost 8 bases, with 15 bases between them.

About this clone: At the DNA level, this CDR3 is encoded by other sequences in the same sample as well. The gene calls are TRBV9 and TRBJ1-3, with 11 nucleotides matching TRBD1. CDR1 SGDLS and CDR2 YYNGEE come from the germline V gene. The CDR3 is 15 residues long. J lost 2 bases, V lost 3 bases, and 1 base had no gene match. Written as DNA, the CDR3 is TGTGCCAGCAGCGCGGGACAGGGGGCTGGAAACACCATATATTTT. Amino acids: CASSAGQGAGNTIYF.

The chain recombines TRBV5-4 with TRBJ2-3; TRBD2 matches 7 bases. This CDR3 has 16 amino acids. Germline CDR1 is SGHNT and CDR2 is YYREEE (reference sequence). The J segment lost 2 bases and the V segment lost 0 bases, leaving 6 bases of the junction unmatched. This chain's CDR3 is CASSLGGTTSTDTQYF. The CDR3 DNA follows: TGTGCCAGCAGCTTGGGGGGGACTACCTCCACAGATACGCAGTATTTT.

The chain has TRBV20-1 and TRBJ2-5; D is perhaps TRBD1 (5 bases). The CDR3 is 18 residues long. Trimming cost V 3 bases and J 4 bases, with 27 bases left between them. Germline V gene data show CDR1 as DFQATT and CDR2 as SNEGSKA (reference sequence). The CDR3 spells CSASKGGAGWSTGETQYF. CDR3 sequence (DNA): TGCAGTGCTAGTAAGGGCGGTGCAGGGTGGTCCACTGGAGAGACCCAGTACTTC.

The V gene is TRBV19, the J gene TRBJ1-5; D is undetermined. Germline values: CDR1 LNHDA, CDR2 SQIVND (reference sequence). The length of the CDR3 is 13 residues. V was clipped by 5 bases and J by 4 bases, with 9 bases between them. The CDR3 loop reads CASSRERNQPQHF. DNA for the CDR3: TGTGCCAGTAGTCGAGAGAGGAATCAGCCCCAGCATTTT. The variable domain in full, with the rest retrieved from reference TRBV19 and TRBJ1-5, is DGGITQSPKYLFRKEGQNVTLSCEQNLNHDAMYWYRQDPGQGLRLIYYSQIVNDFQKGDIAEGYSVSREKKESFPLTVTSAQKNPTAFYLCASSRERNQPQHFGDGTRLSIL.

The J gene is TRBJ2-7, the V gene TRBV5-4, with D perhaps TRBD1 (6 bases). CDR3 length: 15 amino acids. Germline CDR1 and CDR2: SGHNT and YYREEE (reference sequence). Trimming removed 1 base from V and 3 bases from J, with 14 bases in between. The CDR3 nucleotides are TGTGCCAGCAGCTTGCTGGTCAGGGGAAACTACGAGCAGTACTTC. Its translation is CASSLLVRGNYEQYF.

The chain combines TRBV4-1 with TRBJ1-5; 10 bases fit TRBD1. CDR1 is MGHRA, CDR2 YSYEKL, per germline. The CDR3 loop spans 19 amino acids. J gave up 0 bases and V 6 bases, and 14 bases lay outside the gene matches. The CDR3 loop is CASRSKIGTGDYSNQPQHF. Here the CDR3 DNA reads TGCGCCAGCAGATCCAAGATTGGGACAGGGGATTATAGCAATCAGCCCCAGCATTTT.

CDR3 coding DNA: TGTGCCAGCAGTTCCAGGGCCCTAGGGGGGGAATGGGCCCTCCACTTT. Residues: CASSSRALGGEWALHF. The chain recombines TRBV6-5 with TRBJ1-6; possibly TRBD1 for D (6 bases). CDR3 length: 16 residues. V dropped 4 bases and J dropped 14 bases, with 24 bases sitting between them. CDR1 is MNHEY and CDR2 is SVGAGI in the germline V gene.

The chain uses TRBV7-9 and TRBJ2-3, with 8 bases lining up with TRBD1. CDR3 size: 16 residues. Per the germline V gene, CDR1 is SEHNR and CDR2 is FQNEAQ (reference sequence). V was clipped by 2 bases and J by 3 bases; unmatched bases: 7. CDR3 nucleotides: TGTGCCAGCAGCTTAACTCAGGGGGCTGGAACAGATACGCAGTATTTT. Translating gives CASSLTQGAGTDTQYF.

This clone was picked up one time. This chain uses TRBV2 with TRBJ2-5; TRBD1 matches at 7 bases. The ends lost 0 bases at V and 4 bases at J; junction bases unmatched: 2. Germline values: CDR1 SNHLY, CDR2 FYNNEI. This CDR3 is built from 14 residues. The CDR3 here is CASSEAGQVETQYF. The CDR3 bases are TGTGCCAGCAGTGAAGCCGGACAGGTAGAGACCCAGTACTTC.

The chain recombines TRBV5-6 with TRBJ1-6; possible D gene TRBD1, 6 bases. The CDR3 runs to 14 residues. V was trimmed by 4 bases and J by 12 bases, leaving 17 bases between them. Germline CDR1 reads SGHDT; CDR2 reads YYEEEE. Here the CDR3 DNA reads TGTGCCAGCAGCCGGTATGAACAGGGTCAACCCCTCCACTTT. Residues: CASSRYEQGQPLHF.